The 30 T cell receptor beta chains below come from one sample, sequenced in a study of shared clonotypes between healthy human individuals (dated by TCRdb to 2018 to 2020). CD8 naive samples were CD45RO-negative cells positively selected for CCR7, giving a CD45RA+CCR7+ population that excluded TemRA cells. Receptor libraries were prepared by the immunoSEQ multiplex PCR assay. The table comes from immuneACCESS by way of TCRdb, which keeps in-frame sequences with V and J called. Part of the clones is missing from these tables; in studies checked, under half for an unresolved V gene and the rest for unknown reasons. The sample profile shows millions of clones; about 92% of them were found once. Around 1.7% of the sample is in the top ten clones. The sample taken for sequencing was naive CD8+ T cells from PBMCs. Explained via the paper, the cell subset or site label denotes: CD45RA+CCR7+. These receptor sequences come from a man between 18 and 35 years old in good health. Some clones in this sample may be carry-over from other donors' samples.

The table lists this clone with a few counts. The chain employs TRBV11-2 and TRBJ1-5, with D unclear. Trimming pared 3 bases from V and 7 bases from J, leaving 10 bases between. The CDR3 sequence is 13 residues long. Germline loops: CDR1 SGHAT, CDR2 FQNNGV. The CDR3 loop reads CASSFDPDQPQHF. CDR3 sequence (DNA): TGTGCCAGCAGCTTCGACCCCGACCAGCCCCAGCATTTT.

This chain uses TRBV14 with TRBJ2-2; D not certain. CDR3 length: 15 residues. The V gene's germline CDR1 is SGHDN and CDR2 FVKESK. Trimming removed 4 bases from V and 3 bases from J, with 12 bases in between. In nucleotides, the CDR3 is TGTGCCAGCAGCCGGACCCCGGGTGACACCGGGGAGCTGTTTTTT. Translation: CASSRTPGDTGELFF.

V usage is TRBV7-9 and J usage is TRBJ2-2, with 7 positions matching TRBD1. The CDR3 spans 16 residues. Unmatched junction bases numbered 7, after V lost 5 bases and J lost 1 base. From germline, CDR1 is SEHNR and CDR2 FQNEAQ (reference sequence). The CDR3 protein is CASSPLGTENTGELFF. The CDR3 DNA follows: TGTGCCAGCAGCCCCCTAGGGACAGAGAACACCGGGGAGCTGTTTTTT.

The genes are TRBV28 and TRBJ2-2; 11 bases line up with TRBD1. CDR3 length equals 18 residues. Unmatched junction bases numbered 10, after V lost 3 bases and J lost 4 bases. The germline V gene encodes CDR1 MDHEN and CDR2 SYDVKM. The CDR3 loop reads CASSFPPGQGAVTGELFF. CDR3 DNA sequence: TGTGCCAGCAGTTTTCCCCCTGGACAGGGGGCGGTCACCGGGGAGCTGTTTTTT.

The genes are TRBV7-9 and TRBJ2-5; 7 positions match TRBD2. V lost 4 bases, J lost 4 bases, and 3 bases stayed unmatched. The CDR3 consists of 13 residues. Germline lookup yields CDR1 SEHNR and CDR2 FQNEAQ (reference sequence). This CDR3 is CASSYGGGETQYF. The CDR3 region has the DNA TGTGCCAGCAGCTATGGGGGGGGAGAGACCCAGTACTTC.

This chain joins TRBV28 and TRBJ2-5, with a possible D match to TRBD2 (6 bases). The germline CDR1 and CDR2 sequences are MDHEN and SYDVKM. Trimming shortened V by 8 bases and J by 4 bases, and 11 bases separated the two germline ends. This CDR3 has 12 amino acids. CDR3 loop: CASGGGAETQYF. CDR3 bases: TGTGCCAGCGGAGGAGGGGCAGAGACCCAGTACTTC.

The rearrangement joins TRBV7-2 to TRBJ2-2; TRBD1 or TRBD2 may be the D gene (7 bases each). The germline CDR1 and CDR2 sequences are SGHTA and FQGNSA. Trimming shortened V by 4 bases and J by 6 bases, and 15 bases separated the two germline ends. The CDR3 totals 15 residues. The CDR3 DNA reads as TGTGCCAGCAGCTGGGCAGGGGGGAGGGCCGGGGAGCTGTTTTTT. Translated: CASSWAGGRAGELFF. Using reference TRBV7-2 and TRBJ2-2 for the parts outside the CDR3, the full variable domain is GAGVSQSPSNKVTEKGKDVELRCDPISGHTALYWYRQSLGQGLEFLIYFQGNSAPDKSGLPSDRFSAERTGGSVSTLTIQRTQQEDSAVYLCASSWAGGRAGELFFGEGSRLTVL.

The genes are TRBV5-6 and TRBJ2-3; D not resolved. The V and J ends lost 4 bases and 4 bases respectively, with 16 bases between them. Germline V gene sequence: CDR1 SGHDT, CDR2 YYEEEE. CDR3 size: 15 residues. CDR3 bases: TGTGCCAGCAGCCAAGACCACGAGTGGGCAGATACGCAGTATTTT. Protein sequence: CASSQDHEWADTQYF.

The sample holds one count of this clone. This chain uses TRBV6-1 with TRBJ2-7, with 7 bases that match TRBD1. Trimming cost V 6 bases and J 2 bases; bases outside gene matches: 10. The V gene's germline CDR1 is MNHNS and CDR2 SASEGT. This CDR3 spans 15 amino acids. The CDR3 sequence is CASRPRDRAPYEQYF. CDR3 DNA sequence: TGTGCCAGCAGGCCCCGGGACAGAGCCCCCTACGAGCAGTACTTC.

This chain connects TRBV27 to TRBJ1-2; D remains ambiguous. Germline V gives CDR1 MNHEY, CDR2 SMNVEV (reference sequence). The V and J ends lost 2 bases and 4 bases respectively, with 14 bases between them. The CDR3 is 15 amino acids. As DNA, the CDR3 is TGTGCCAGCAGTTTAGGCAGGACCTCTTTCTATGGCTACACCTTC. As protein: CASSLGRTSFYGYTF.

As to this clone: Different DNA sequences within this sample yield the same CDR3. The rearrangement uses TRBV27 and TRBJ1-2; unclear D gene. Trimming pared 2 bases from V and 2 bases from J, leaving 9 bases between. The CDR3 loop spans 14 amino acids. CDR1 and CDR2 (germline): MNHEY, SMNVEV (reference sequence). The CDR3 DNA reads TGTGCCAGCAGTTTAGAAGGGCCGAACTATGGCTACACCTTC. Its translation: CASSLEGPNYGYTF.

V gene TRBV7-9 combines with J gene TRBJ2-7; 9 bases fit TRBD2. The CDR3 is 12 residues long. The germline CDR1 and CDR2 sequences are SEHNR and FQNEAQ (reference sequence). The ends lost 4 bases at V and 5 bases at J; junction bases unmatched: 0. CDR3: CASSSSGNEQYF. The CDR3 DNA sequence: TGTGCCAGCAGCTCTAGCGGGAACGAGCAGTACTTC.

The chain uses TRBV6-1 and TRBJ1-5; 8 nucleotides align to TRBD1. The V gene end was trimmed by 1 base and the J gene end by 0 bases; junction bases not matched to a gene: 8. The germline gives CDR1 MNHNS, CDR2 SASEGT. The CDR3 runs to 18 residues. CDR3 in amino acids: CASSEVVDRGYSNQPQHF. CDR3 DNA: TGTGCCAGCAGTGAAGTGGTCGACAGGGGATATAGCAATCAGCCCCAGCATTTT.

The chain combines TRBV9 with TRBJ2-4; D is possibly TRBD1 (5 bases). Germline V gives CDR1 SGDLS, CDR2 YYNGEE. Trimming cost V 3 bases and J 6 bases, with 19 bases left between them. This CDR3 comprises 16 residues. CDR3 sequence reads: CASSARMGPLGNIQYF. As DNA, the CDR3 is TGTGCCAGCAGCGCCCGTATGGGGCCGTTAGGAAACATTCAGTACTTC.

V usage is TRBV6-5 and J usage is TRBJ1-3; weak D call: TRBD1 (6 bases). Germline V gene sequence: CDR1 MNHEY, CDR2 SVGAGI. CDR3 size: 15 residues. Between the trimmed V and J ends, which lost 5 bases and 2 bases, there was a span of 13 bases. CDR3 amino acids: CASSLYRAAGNTIYF. The CDR3 region has the DNA TGTGCCAGCAGTCTCTACAGGGCGGCTGGAAACACCATATATTTT.

The rearrangement links TRBV6-1 to TRBJ2-7; perhaps TRBD1 as D (5 bases). V was clipped by 5 bases and J by 3 bases, with 17 bases between them. CDR1 MNHNS and CDR2 SASEGT come from the germline V gene. The CDR3 consists of 15 residues. As DNA, the CDR3 is TGTGCCAGCAGTTTAACATCAGGGAAACTCTACGAGCAGTACTTC. Its translation: CASSLTSGKLYEQYF.

V usage is TRBV11-3 and J usage is TRBJ2-7, with a possible D match to TRBD1 (6 bases). The V gene's germline CDR1 is SGHNT and CDR2 YENEEA. V was cut by 4 bases and J by 5 bases, with 12 bases left in between. CDR3 length: 13 amino acids. The CDR3 bases are TGTGCCAGCAGCTCACGGGACACGGACGAGCAGTACTTC. This translates into CASSSRDTDEQYF.

The chain recombines TRBV4-1 with TRBJ2-7; unclear D gene. The length of the CDR3 is 14 residues. Trimming stripped 6 bases from V and 0 bases from J, with 12 bases between. The V gene's germline CDR1 is MGHRA and CDR2 YSYEKL. The CDR3 bases are TGCGCCAGCAGATCCTACGGCAGCTCCTACGAGCAGTACTTC. This codes for CASRSYGSSYEQYF.

CDR3 in DNA: TGTGCCAGCAGCATTTATAACAATGAGCAGTTCTTC. The encoded protein is CASSIYNNEQFF. The rearrangement links TRBV9 to TRBJ2-1, with unresolved D. CDR1 is SGDLS, CDR2 YYNGEE, per germline. V lost 4 bases and J lost 5, with 7 bases in between. There are 12 residues in the CDR3.

This clone was counted between two and nine times. The rearrangement joins TRBV7-6 to TRBJ1-1; tentative D call: TRBD1 (6 bases). The CDR3 loop spans 14 amino acids. Germline V lookup: CDR1 SGHVS, CDR2 FNYEAQ. V was shortened by 4 bases and J by 1 base, with 10 bases between the two germline ends. The CDR3 sequence: CASSSGQWNTEAFF. In DNA form, the CDR3 reads TGTGCCAGCAGCTCTGGACAGTGGAACACTGAAGCTTTCTTT.

The chain has TRBV2 and TRBJ1-4; tentatively, D is TRBD1 (5 bases). The V end was cut by 0 bases, the J end by 3 bases, with 11 bases between. In germline, CDR1 is SNHLY, CDR2 FYNNEI. The CDR3 loop spans 16 amino acids. The CDR3 here is CASSEARRVANEKLFF. In DNA form, the CDR3 reads TGTGCCAGCAGTGAAGCGCGCAGGGTAGCTAATGAAAAACTGTTTTTT.

The J gene is TRBJ1-1, the V gene TRBV13, with 10 bases identical to TRBD1. Germline trimming cut 6 bases from V and 8 bases from J; bases unmatched to any gene: 15. This CDR3 is 16 amino acids long. Germline lookup yields CDR1 PRHDT and CDR2 FYEKMQ (reference sequence). This chain's CDR3 is CASRFRQGAYLEEAFF. The CDR3 DNA follows: TGTGCCAGCAGGTTTCGACAGGGGGCTTATCTTGAGGAAGCTTTCTTT.

On this clone: One end of the junction is discordant with germline, which a read error may explain. This chain uses TRBV28 with TRBJ2-5; maybe TRBD1 (6 bases). Germline V gene data show CDR1 as MDHEN and CDR2 as SYDVKM. This CDR3 is built from 14 residues. CDR3 residues: CASSFDRTQETQYF. CDR3 coding DNA: TGTGCCAGCAGTTTCGACAGGACGCAAGAAACCCAGTACTTC.

The rearrangement uses TRBV4-1 and TRBJ1-5; D possibly corresponds to TRBD1 (5 bases). The V and J ends lost 1 base and 1 base respectively, with 11 bases between them. This CDR3 has 16 residues. The V gene's germline CDR1 is MGHRA and CDR2 YSYEKL. CDR3 nucleotide sequence: TGCGCCAGCAGCCAAGGGGTGGGGCAGAGCAATCAGCCCCAGCATTTT. It yields the protein CASSQGVGQSNQPQHF.

CDR3 DNA: TGTGCCAGCAGCTTAGGGGAGGACTATGGCTACACCTTC. Encoded protein: CASSLGEDYGYTF. The chain combines TRBV7-9 with TRBJ1-2; D is ambiguous. V lost 1 base and J 3 bases, leaving 6 bases between the germline ends. Germline CDR1 SEHNR, CDR2 FQNEAQ (reference sequence). The CDR3 sequence is 13 residues long.

Notes on this clone: The same CDR3 can be traced to other DNA sequences in this sample. The chain uses TRBV7-9 and TRBJ1-1; 8 nucleotides align to TRBD1. From germline, CDR1 is SEHNR and CDR2 FQNEAQ (reference sequence). The CDR3 extends over 12 amino acids. With 4 bases clipped from V and 8 bases from J, the junction kept 3 bases outside the gene matches. The CDR3 DNA reads as TGTGCCAGCAGCTCGGGACAGGTAGAAGCTTTCTTT. Translated: CASSSGQVEAFF.

This chain connects TRBV27 to TRBJ2-7; D might be TRBD1 (6 bases). V was trimmed by 5 bases and J by 5 bases, leaving 19 bases between them. CDR3 length: 15 amino acids. Germline values: CDR1 MNHEY, CDR2 SMNVEV (reference sequence). CDR3 region: CASSLMGRGWNEQYF. Here the CDR3 DNA reads TGTGCCAGCAGTCTAATGGGCAGGGGATGGAACGAGCAGTACTTC.

J is TRBJ2-1 and V is TRBV7-2; 9 bases are shared with TRBD2. V was pared by 4 bases and J by 4 bases, with 8 bases of the junction left unmatched. The length of the CDR3 is 16 residues. Germline V gene lookup returns CDR1 SGHTA and CDR2 FQGNSA. The CDR3 DNA follows: TGTGCCAGCAGCTCCTCGGGCGCGGGAGGGTACAATGAGCAGTTCTTC. This translates into CASSSSGAGGYNEQFF.

This chain connects TRBV28 to TRBJ2-7, with D possibly being TRBD1 or TRBD2 (5 bases each). Deletions cut 4 bases from V and 3 bases from J, with 25 bases between. Germline CDR1 is MDHEN and CDR2 is SYDVKM. The length of the CDR3 is 18 residues. CDR3 amino acids: CASSSRLARGPSFYEQYF. The CDR3 nucleotides are TGTGCCAGCAGTTCCCGCCTAGCAAGGGGCCCCTCCTTCTACGAGCAGTACTTC.

The chain has TRBV4-3 and TRBJ2-7; 9 positions match TRBD1. There are 16 residues in the CDR3. The junction had 10 bases not matched to a gene; V was cut back by 4 bases and J by 3 bases. Germline V lookup: CDR1 LGHNA, CDR2 YSLEER. Here the CDR3 reads CASSPGGGQGRYEQYF. The CDR3 bases are TGCGCCAGCAGCCCGGGGGGCGGACAGGGGCGCTACGAGCAGTACTTC.